The 30 T cell receptor beta chains presented below share a single source sample, sequenced in a study of blood T cell repertoires in COVID-19. Generated by immunoSEQ multiplex PCR, the TCRdb table keeps only in-frame clones and is missing some. This sample has under 200,000 clones, with approximately 85% found just once. The sample consisted of peripheral blood. The receptors were sampled from a woman aged 80 or over with acute or convalescent COVID-19.

CDR3 in DNA: TGCAGCGTTGTATACACTGAAGCTTTCTTT. Translating it yields CSVVYTEAFF. The chain combines TRBV29-1 with TRBJ1-1; D is undetermined. The length of the CDR3 is 10 residues. In germline, CDR1 is SQVTM, CDR2 ANQGSEA. Trimming cost V 4 bases and J 3 bases, with 3 bases left between them.

The genes are TRBV6-2 or TRBV6-3 and TRBJ2-7, with 9 bases aligning to TRBD1. CDR1 MNHEY and CDR2 SVGEGT come from the germline V gene. The CDR3 is made up of 12 amino acids. The V segment lost 4 bases and the J segment 6 bases; nucleotides outside the gene matches: 1. Here the CDR3 reads CASSWGQGEQYF. CDR3 bases: TGTGCCAGCAGTTGGGGACAGGGCGAGCAGTACTTC.

Only one count was recorded for this clone. This chain uses TRBV7-9 with TRBJ2-2; 7 bases are shared with TRBD2. The CDR3 sequence is 16 residues long. Germline CDR1 SEHNR, CDR2 FQNEAQ (reference sequence). V was pared by 5 bases and J by 6 bases, with 12 bases of the junction left unmatched. Here the CDR3 reads CASSRGLTSEAGELFF. CDR3 DNA: TGTGCCAGCAGCAGGGGTTTAACTAGCGAGGCCGGGGAGCTGTTTTTT.

This clone was seen more than once but under ten times. The V and J genes are TRBV27 and TRBJ1-2; 7 nucleotides agree with TRBD1. The CDR3 length is 13 residues. Germline assignment: CDR1 MNHEY and CDR2 SMNVEV (reference sequence). V gave up 5 bases and J gave up 6 bases; unmatched junction bases: 6. Here the CDR3 reads CASSRQGGDGYTF. The CDR3 bases are TGTGCCAGCAGTAGACAGGGTGGTGATGGCTACACCTTC.

The chain combines TRBV18 with TRBJ1-3; D may be TRBD1 (6 bases). V was clipped by 8 bases and J by 2 bases, with 16 bases between them. From germline, CDR1 is KGHSH and CDR2 LQKENI. The CDR3 is 15 residues long. This chain's CDR3 is CASQINRVTGNTIYF. DNA for the CDR3: TGTGCCAGCCAAATTAACAGGGTAACTGGAAACACCATATATTTT.

This chain connects TRBV11-3 to TRBJ2-1, with D perhaps TRBD2 (6 bases). V was pared by 1 base and J by 4 bases, with 8 bases between. Germline assignment: CDR1 SGHNT and CDR2 YENEEA. The CDR3 runs 14 residues. DNA for the CDR3: TGTGCCAGCAGCTTAGCTAGCGATTACAATGAGCAGTTCTTC. Residues: CASSLASDYNEQFF.

This sequence joins TRBV28 and TRBJ1-6; unclear D gene. Trimming shortened V by 5 bases and J by 8 bases, and 13 bases separated the two germline ends. There are 14 residues in the CDR3. The germline CDR1 and CDR2 sequences are MDHEN and SYDVKM. DNA of the CDR3: TGTGCCAGCAGTGAGGTCCCCCGGCATTCACCCCTCCACTTT. It specifies CASSEVPRHSPLHF. Together with reference TRBV28 and TRBJ1-6, the CDR3 gives the full variable domain: DVKVTQSSRYLVKRTGEKVFLECVQDMDHENMFWYRQDPGLGLRLIYFSYDVKMKEKGDIPEGYSVSREKKERFSLILESASTNQTSMYLCASSEVPRHSPLHFGNGTRLTVT.

The V and J genes are TRBV11-2 and TRBJ2-2; 8 nucleotides line up with TRBD2. This CDR3 region has 15 residues. J gave up 4 bases and V 8 bases, and 9 bases lay outside the gene matches. Germline loops: CDR1 SGHAT, CDR2 FQNNGV. CDR3 amino acids: CASQRGSWFTGELFF. In DNA form, the CDR3 reads TGTGCCAGCCAGCGGGGGTCATGGTTCACCGGGGAGCTGTTTTTT.

The V gene is TRBV10-3, the J gene TRBJ1-2; D possibly corresponds to TRBD1 (6 bases). The germline CDR1 and CDR2 sequences are ENHRY and SYGVKD. This CDR3 region has 14 residues. V gave up 4 bases and J gave up 8 bases, with 17 bases separating them. The CDR3 DNA is TGTGCCATCAGTGCGCCTGACAGGCCTTCGGGCTACACCTTC. Protein product: CAISAPDRPSGYTF.

The chain couples TRBV2 to TRBJ2-1; 13 nucleotides match TRBD2. Per the germline V gene, CDR1 is SNHLY and CDR2 is FYNNEI. The CDR3 has 21 residues. Losses at the gene ends were 5 bases for V and 0 bases for J; bases not matched to a gene: 16. In DNA form, the CDR3 reads TGTGCCAGCAGTCTTTTCCGACTAGCGGGAGGTCGCCGGCCCTCCTACAATGAGCAGTTCTTC. Its protein is CASSLFRLAGGRRPSYNEQFF. Together with reference TRBV2 and TRBJ2-1, the CDR3 gives the full variable domain: EPEVTQTPSHQVTQMGQEVILRCVPISNHLYFYWYRQILGQKVEFLVSFYNNEISEKSEIFDDQFSVERPDGSNFTLKIRSTKLEDSAMYFCASSLFRLAGGRRPSYNEQFFGPGTRLTVL.

Only a few counts were recorded for this clone. The chain combines TRBV29-1 with TRBJ2-5, with D perhaps matching TRBD2 (5 bases). This CDR3 contains 12 residues. V lost 4 bases to trimming and J lost 5 bases, with 11 bases between them. Germline CDR1 and CDR2: SQVTM and ANQGSEA. The CDR3 coding sequence is TGCAGCGTTGGCGGGTCCCCTGAGACCCAGTACTTC. Encoded protein: CSVGGSPETQYF.

The V call is TRBV27, the J call TRBJ1-2; tentatively, D is TRBD1 (5 bases). Between the trimmed V and J ends, which lost 8 bases and 8 bases, there was a span of 18 bases. The CDR3 is made up of 13 amino acids. CDR1 is MNHEY and CDR2 is SMNVEV in the germline V gene (reference sequence). The CDR3 DNA sequence: TGTGCCAGCCGGGGTGCGGGGGTTCAGGGCTACACCTTC. It is translated as CASRGAGVQGYTF.

The V call is TRBV29-1, the J call TRBJ1-2; tentatively, D is TRBD1 (5 bases). CDR3 size: 14 residues. Trimming pared 3 bases from V and 4 bases from J, leaving 15 bases between. The germline gives CDR1 SQVTM, CDR2 ANQGSEA. The DNA of the CDR3 is TGCAGCGTTGATGGAGGGGTTAAGATCTATGGCTACACCTTC. Protein sequence: CSVDGGVKIYGYTF.

The J gene is TRBJ1-2, the V gene TRBV28; D gene uncertain. The V end lost 5 bases, the J end lost 5 bases, and 9 bases lay between the germline ends. This CDR3 contains 12 residues. Looked up from germline, CDR1 is MDHEN and CDR2 is SYDVKM. The chain's CDR3 is CASSNNRYGYTF. The CDR3 DNA reads as TGTGCCAGCAGTAATAACAGATATGGCTACACCTTC.

The gene calls are TRBV7-6 and TRBJ2-1; 11 bases map to TRBD2. With V trimmed by 5 bases and J by 6 bases, 6 bases remained unmatched. This CDR3 is 15 amino acids long. The germline CDR1 and CDR2 sequences are SGHVS and FNYEAQ. The CDR3 region has the DNA TGTGCCAGCAGCCGTGGACTAGCGGGTATCAATGAGCAGTTCTTC. Translating it yields CASSRGLAGINEQFF.

The J gene is TRBJ2-1, the V gene TRBV7-2; 8 bases align to TRBD1. Trimming removed 3 bases from V and 2 bases from J; junction bases left unmatched: 3. This CDR3 region has 15 residues. From germline, CDR1 is SGHTA and CDR2 FQGNSA. The CDR3 DNA follows: TGTGCCAGCAGCTTCGGACAGGGTCCCTACAATGAGCAGTTCTTC. Its translation is CASSFGQGPYNEQFF.

The V gene is TRBV6-6, the J gene TRBJ2-7, with a tentative D call TRBD2 (6 bases). Germline V gives CDR1 MNHNY, CDR2 SVGAGI (reference sequence). With 2 bases removed from V and 5 bases from J, the gap between germline ends came to 10 bases. This CDR3 is 13 amino acids long. This chain's CDR3 is CASSYLLAHEQYF. In DNA form, the CDR3 reads TGTGCCAGCAGTTACCTACTAGCCCACGAGCAGTACTTC.

This clone was recorded once. V and J are TRBV6-5 and TRBJ1-5, with 8 bases matching TRBD1. CDR3 length equals 15 residues. In germline, CDR1 is MNHEY, CDR2 SVGAGI. The junction had 9 bases not matched to a gene; V was cut back by 8 bases and J by 3 bases. The CDR3 coding sequence is TGTGCCAGCGGACCGGGACAGGACTTCAATCAGCCCCAGCATTTT. It encodes CASGPGQDFNQPQHF.

The V and J genes are TRBV6-5 and TRBJ1-5; no firm D call. The V end was cut by 0 bases, the J end by 1 base, with 7 bases between. CDR3 length: 15 residues. Germline lookup yields CDR1 MNHEY and CDR2 SVGAGI. The CDR3 nucleotides are TGTGCCAGCAGTTACTCGAGCGGGAGCAATCAGCCCCAGCATTTT. This gives the protein CASSYSSGSNQPQHF.

This chain uses TRBV29-1 with TRBJ2-7; maybe TRBD1 (6 bases). V lost 4 bases and J lost 3, with 13 bases in between. This CDR3 spans 13 amino acids. CDR1 is SQVTM and CDR2 is ANQGSEA in the germline V gene. The CDR3 loop is CSVVSGDIYEQYF. CDR3 bases: TGCAGCGTTGTGTCAGGGGATATCTACGAGCAGTACTTC.

This clone has just a few counts. This chain uses TRBV18 with TRBJ1-1, with 7 bases matching TRBD1. V shed 3 bases, J shed 3 bases, and the junction held 7 bases outside the gene matches. Per the germline V gene, CDR1 is KGHSH and CDR2 is LQKENI. The CDR3 runs 15 residues. As DNA, the CDR3 is TGTGCCAGCTCACCCCGGACAGGTTGGGACACTGAAGCTTTCTTT. Its protein is CASSPRTGWDTEAFF.

This chain joins TRBV27 and TRBJ2-7; 11 bases line up with TRBD2. CDR1 is MNHEY, CDR2 SMNVEV, per germline (reference sequence). The CDR3 has 17 amino acids. V dropped 5 bases and J dropped 1; count of bases not matched to a gene: 10. The CDR3 spells CASSPLSGGGKSYEQYF. The CDR3 DNA reads as TGTGCCAGCAGTCCACTTAGCGGGGGGGGCAAGTCCTACGAGCAGTACTTC.

The chain employs TRBV5-1 and TRBJ2-7, with D possibly being TRBD2 (7 bases). Looked up from germline, CDR1 is SGHRS and CDR2 is YFSETQ. The V gene lost 0 bases and the J gene lost 7 bases, with 11 bases spanning the gap. The CDR3 length is 13 residues. The CDR3 spells CASSLAGGREQYF. CDR3 DNA sequence: TGCGCCAGCAGCTTGGCCGGGGGGCGAGAGCAGTACTTC.

There are a few counts of this clone. The chain recombines TRBV11-3 with TRBJ1-5; 9 bases map to TRBD1. This CDR3 spans 12 amino acids. Unmatched junction bases numbered 5, after V lost 4 bases and J lost 13 bases. Per the germline V gene, CDR1 is SGHNT and CDR2 is YENEEA. DNA of the CDR3: TGTGCCAGCAGCTCTGGGACAGGGTTTCAGCATTTT. Encoded protein: CASSSGTGFQHF.

The rearrangement uses TRBV7-2 and TRBJ2-5; the match to TRBD1 covers 10 bases. V lost 4 bases and J lost 4; bases outside the gene matches: 6. CDR3 length: 15 amino acids. Germline CDR1 reads SGHTA; CDR2 reads FQGNSA. The CDR3 bases are TGTGCCAGCAGCTCCCGGGACAGGGGAAGAGAGACCCAGTACTTC. Its translation: CASSSRDRGRETQYF.

This chain connects TRBV7-2 to TRBJ2-3; D possibly corresponds to TRBD2 (6 bases). Germline V gene lookup returns CDR1 SGHTA and CDR2 FQGNSA. The CDR3 runs 15 residues. V lost 5 bases and J lost 1, with 13 bases in between. As DNA, the CDR3 is TGTGCCAGCAGCCCTCTAGCGTTACGCACAGATACGCAGTATTTT. It encodes CASSPLALRTDTQYF.

The chain links TRBV24-1 to TRBJ2-1; 7 nucleotides line up with TRBD2. Germline CDR1 is KGHDR and CDR2 is SFDVKD. Trimming at V came to 5 bases and at J to 8 bases, leaving 11 bases not matched to a gene. This CDR3 is built from 15 residues. The CDR3 loop reads CATSAMGRGIDEQFF. DNA for the CDR3: TGTGCCACCAGTGCCATGGGGAGGGGTATCGATGAGCAGTTCTTC.

The rearrangement uses TRBV10-3 and TRBJ1-5, with a tentative D call TRBD1 (6 bases). With 3 bases removed from V and 0 bases from J, the gap between germline ends came to 15 bases. The germline gives CDR1 ENHRY, CDR2 SYGVKD. The CDR3 has 17 amino acids. CDR3 loop: CAISDAGTPASNQPQHF. The CDR3 bases are TGTGCCATCAGTGATGCCGGGACACCTGCTAGCAATCAGCCCCAGCATTTT.

The V call is TRBV7-2, the J call TRBJ2-3, with 7 nucleotides matching TRBD2. The CDR3 totals 17 residues. Germline V gene lookup returns CDR1 SGHTA and CDR2 FQGNSA. V lost 5 bases, J lost 4 bases, and 15 bases stayed unmatched. The CDR3 loop reads CASSLYPGAGVPDTQYF. The CDR3 coding sequence is TGTGCCAGCAGCCTCTATCCCGGGGCGGGAGTACCAGATACGCAGTATTTT.

This chain uses TRBV10-3 with TRBJ1-5; 9 bases agree with TRBD1. The V segment lost 11 bases and the J segment 1 base; nucleotides outside the gene matches: 6. CDR3 length equals 14 residues. Germline values: CDR1 ENHRY, CDR2 SYGVKD. CDR3 sequence (DNA): TGTGCCTCCCGGGACAGGGAGAGCAATCAGCCCCAGCATTTT. Translating it yields CASRDRESNQPQHF.